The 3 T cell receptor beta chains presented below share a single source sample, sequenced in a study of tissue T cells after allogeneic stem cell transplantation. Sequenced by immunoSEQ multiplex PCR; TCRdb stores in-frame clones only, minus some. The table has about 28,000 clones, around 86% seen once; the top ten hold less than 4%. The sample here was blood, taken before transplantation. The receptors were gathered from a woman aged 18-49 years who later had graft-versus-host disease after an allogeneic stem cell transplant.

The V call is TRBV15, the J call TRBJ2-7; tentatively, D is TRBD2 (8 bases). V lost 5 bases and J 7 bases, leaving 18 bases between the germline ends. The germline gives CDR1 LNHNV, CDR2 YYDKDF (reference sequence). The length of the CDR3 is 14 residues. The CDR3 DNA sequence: TGTGCCACCAGCCCCCGGGGGGGGACAGCGGAGCAGTACTTC. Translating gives CATSPRGGTAEQYF.

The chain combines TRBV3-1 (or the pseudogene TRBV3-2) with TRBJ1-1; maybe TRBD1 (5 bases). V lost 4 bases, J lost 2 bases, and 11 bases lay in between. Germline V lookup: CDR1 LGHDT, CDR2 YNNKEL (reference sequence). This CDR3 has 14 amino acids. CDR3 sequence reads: CASSRGGANTEAFF. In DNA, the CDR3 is TGTGCCAGCAGCCGTGGCGGGGCAAACACTGAAGCTTTCTTT.

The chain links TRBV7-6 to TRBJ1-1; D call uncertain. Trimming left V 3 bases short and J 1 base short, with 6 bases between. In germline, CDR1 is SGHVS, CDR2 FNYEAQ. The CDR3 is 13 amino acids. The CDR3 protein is CASSLTENTEAFF. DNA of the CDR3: TGTGCCAGCAGCTTGACGGAGAACACTGAAGCTTTCTTT.